The subject of this entry is one T cell receptor beta chain. Its antigen remains unknown. Hyperthyroidism had been newly diagnosed in patients aged 18 to 65, and its duration was under 2 months. The sample is drawn from a study of T cells in Graves' hyperthyroidism and ophthalmopathy. As for the study in general: Peripheral blood was secured at the point of initial diagnosis, before any treatment.

There were TCR beta CDR3 regions amplified from RNA transcripts. HTBI primers were used for first-round RT-PCR of the TCR CDR3. TCRdb reanalysed the multiplex PCR reads using MiXCR and keeps one entry per CDR3 protein. Here the sample spans roughly 700,000 distinct CDR3 sequences, 35% being singletons. Study findings and constraints: Blood also contained most expanded thyroid clonotypes above 0.001.

This clonotype originated in a woman in her forties with Graves' hyperthyroidism. The sequencing sample was made of blood.

CDR3 region: CAAGPGQTYEQYF. The CDR3 bases are TGTGCCGCAGGACCGGGACAGACCTACGAGCAGTACTTC. This chain connects TRBV24-1 to TRBJ2-7; TRBD1 agrees at 7 bases. CDR1 is KGHDR and CDR2 is SFDVKD in the germline V gene. V trimming: 12 bases; J trimming: 2 bases; junction bases outside the gene matches: 9. This CDR3 region has 13 residues.